This is a list of T cell receptor beta chains from one sample in a study of human T cells and chemical hapten exposure. TCRdb fed the RACE reads into MiXCR, producing one record per CDR3 protein. The sample has about 69,000 distinct CDR3 sequences; around a third are singletons. Sample: whole blood, taken in connection with sensitization to the hapten diphenylcyclopropenone (DPC). These receptors originate from a man between 40 and 49 years old with alopecia areata. Some clones in this sample may be carry-over from other donors' samples. CDR3s include the opening cysteine and the closing phenylalanine or tryptophan. A D gene is named only where the DNA matches it firmly. Clone size appears in some rows only: once, few, many, or a class for an expanded clone.

abundance	d_gene	v_gene	j_gene	CDR3nt	CDR3aa
.	.	TRBV12-3/TRBV12-4	TRBJ2-1	TGTGCCAGCAGTTTTCGGGCTGGGTATGAGCAGTTCTTC	CASSFRAGYEQFF
.	.	TRBV7-7	TRBJ2-5	TGTGCCAGCAGCCTGGGGGGCGGGAGCGCCGCGGAGACCCAGTACTTC	CASSLGGGSAAETQYF
.	.	TRBV12-3/TRBV12-4	TRBJ1-1	TGTGCCAGCAGTCTCACGGGTGAAGCTTTCTTT	CASSLTGEAFF
few	.	TRBV28	TRBJ2-7	TGTGCCAGCAGTTTAACGTCCCGGGCCAACGAGCAGTACTTC	CASSLTSRANEQYF
.	.	TRBV28	TRBJ2-3	TGTGCCAGCAGTCCCCCGGGACCAGATACGCAGTATTTT	CASSPPGPDTQYF
.	TRBD2	TRBV20-1	TRBJ2-7	TGCAGTGCTAGTCCCCTAGCGGGACAACACTACGAGCAGTACTTC	CSASPLAGQHYEQYF
.	TRBD2	TRBV20-1	TRBJ2-2	TGCAGTGCTCCGGGACTAGCGGTCTCCGGGGAGCTGTTTTTT	CSAPGLAVSGELFF
.	TRBD2	TRBV20-1	TRBJ2-1	TGCAGTGCTAGATCTTCTATAGCGGGAGGAGGCAATGAGCAGTTCTTC	CSARSSIAGGGNEQFF
few	.	TRBV20-1	TRBJ1-1	TGCAGTGCTAGAGGCACTGAAGCTTTCTTT	CSARGTEAFF
.	TRBD1	TRBV6-5	TRBJ2-7	TGTGCCAGCAGTTACGGGACAGAATACTACGAGCAGTACTTC	CASSYGTEYYEQYF
.	.	TRBV6-5	TRBJ2-2	TGTGCCAGCAGTTACTCGAGTCGGGGGGCAAACACCGGGGAGCTGTTTTTT	CASSYSSRGANTGELFF
few	TRBD1	TRBV27	TRBJ2-3	TGTGCCAGCAGTTTTCCACCGGGACAGGAAGGTTATACGCAGTATTTT	CASSFPPGQEGYTQYF
.	TRBD1	TRBV29-1	TRBJ1-1	TGCAGCGTGGGACAGGGTGGGACTGAAGCTTTCTTT	CSVGQGGTEAFF
few	TRBD2	TRBV14	TRBJ2-2	TGTGCCAGCAGCCAATCCATCGGGAGGGCCACCGGGGAGCTGTTTTTT	CASSQSIGRATGELFF
.	.	TRBV5-1	TRBJ2-3	TGCGCCAGCAGCTTGGATAACGGGCCCGCGGTAACAGATACGCAGTATTTT	CASSLDNGPAVTDTQYF
.	TRBD1	TRBV10-3	TRBJ1-5	TGTGCCATCAGGGGGACAGGGGCCCACAAGCCCCAGCATTTT	CAIRGTGAHKPQHF
.	TRBD1	TRBV2	TRBJ1-1	TGTGCCACAGATGGGACAGCCTCTAACACTGAAGCTTTCTTT	CATDGTASNTEAFF
.	.	TRBV28	TRBJ2-3	TGTGCCACCCTGAGGGGGGGCACAGATACGCAGTATTTT	CATLRGGTDTQYF
few	.	TRBV20-1	TRBJ1-6	TGCAGTGCTCCCCAGCGAAGAGAGAATTCACCCCTCCACTTT	CSAPQRRENSPLHF
few	.	TRBV20-1	TRBJ2-3	TGCAGTGCTGTCCCCGGGCGGGCGAGGGTTACAGATACGCAGTATTTT	CSAVPGRARVTDTQYF
.	TRBD2	TRBV28	TRBJ2-1	TGTGCCAGCACTGGGGCCGGACTAGCGGGAAGGAACTTC	CASTGAGLAGRNF
.	TRBD2	TRBV20-1	TRBJ2-7	TGCAGTGCTAGAGACGTTAGCGGGACTTCCTACGAGCAGTACTTC	CSARDVSGTSYEQYF
.	.	TRBV5-1	TRBJ1-6	TGCGCCAGCAGCTTGGAGCTGACAGGTGGAAATTCACCCCTCCACTTT	CASSLELTGGNSPLHF
.	.	TRBV20-1	TRBJ1-5	TGCAGTGCGGGGACTGCCAAGGTCGTACCCCAGCATTTT	CSAGTAKVVPQHF
.	.	TRBV18	TRBJ2-7	TGTGCCAGCTCACTAAATTCGAACAGAGGGTCTCCCGAGCAGTACTTC	CASSLNSNRGSPEQYF
.	.	TRBV7-9	TRBJ1-1	TGTGCCAGCAGCTTAGCGCTCAGGCCCACTGAAGCTTTCTTT	CASSLALRPTEAFF
many	.	TRBV6-5	TRBJ2-7	TGTGCCAGCAGTTACTCCCAGGCCCGCTCCTACGAGCAGTACTTC	CASSYSQARSYEQYF
few	.	TRBV25-1	TRBJ2-7	TGTGCCAGCAGTGGCCTGGGCCCTCCCCCCGCGGAGCAGTACTTC	CASSGLGPPPAEQYF
.	TRBD1	TRBV3-1	TRBJ1-1	TGTGCCAGCAGTCTCAACAGGGGTGGGACTGAAGCTTTCTTT	CASSLNRGGTEAFF
.	.	TRBV10-2	TRBJ2-3	TGCGCCAGCAGGACAGGAAACACAGATACGCAGTATTTT	CASRTGNTDTQYF
many	TRBD2	TRBV6-6	TRBJ2-3	TGTGCCAGCAGCCCTAGCGGGAGGGCAGCAGATACGCAGTATTTT	CASSPSGRAADTQYF
.	TRBD1	TRBV20-1	TRBJ1-5	TGCAGTGCTAGAGTTGGGCAGGGGGATCAGCCCCAGCATTTT	CSARVGQGDQPQHF
few	.	TRBV4-1	TRBJ2-4	TGCGCCAGCAGCCAAGTCTCAGAAGCGGACATTCAGTACTTC	CASSQVSEADIQYF
.	TRBD2	TRBV3-1	TRBJ2-7	TGTGCCAGCAGCCCTCTAGCGGGAGGGTTCTACGAGCAGTACTTC	CASSPLAGGFYEQYF
.	.	TRBV5-1	TRBJ2-3	TGCGCCAGCAGCCCGCTCCCAGGTGGAGATACGCAGTATTTT	CASSPLPGGDTQYF
few	.	TRBV7-9	TRBJ2-7	TGTGCCAGCAGCTCCACCTGGGCTAAAGCGGGCGCCTCCTACGAGCAGTACTTC	CASSSTWAKAGASYEQYF
.	TRBD1	TRBV20-1	TRBJ1-1	TGCAGTGCTAGATTGGACAGGCTGAACACTGAAACTTTCTTT	CSARLDRLNTETFF
many	.	TRBV15	TRBJ2-7	TGTGCCACCAGCAGCTCCCGGGGCTACGAGCAGTACTTC	CATSSSRGYEQYF
.	.	TRBV5-1	TRBJ2-1	TGCGCCAGCAGCCCGGGGGTGGCCAATGAGCAGTTCTTC	CASSPGVANEQFF
.	.	TRBV12-3/TRBV12-4	TRBJ1-1	TGTGCCAGCACCTTCATGATGGGGGGGATTGAAGCTTTCTTT	CASTFMMGGIEAFF
.	TRBD2	TRBV5-1	TRBJ2-5	TGCGCCAGCAGCTGGGCCGGGACTAGCGGGAGAAAAGAGACCCAGTACTTC	CASSWAGTSGRKETQYF
.	.	TRBV29-1	TRBJ1-1	TGCAGCGTTGAAGGGGGGGGACAACCACGAATGAACACTGAAGCTTTCTTT	CSVEGGGQPRMNTEAFF
few	TRBD1	TRBV6-2/TRBV6-3	TRBJ2-7	TGTGCCAGCAGTCGACCGGGACAGGGTAAAAGGACCTACGAGCAGTACTTC	CASSRPGQGKRTYEQYF
.	.	TRBV6-1	TRBJ2-4	TGTGCCAGCGGAGAGACGGGTTCAGCCAAAAACATTCAGTACTTC	CASGETGSAKNIQYF
few	TRBD2	TRBV4-1	TRBJ2-1	TGCGCCAGCAGCCCGATAACCTTAGCGGGAGGGAGAGTTAATGAGCAGTTCTTC	CASSPITLAGGRVNEQFF
.	.	TRBV5-1	TRBJ2-3	TGCGCCAGCAGCCTGGTGGGGAGCCTCAGGGATACGCAGTATTTT	CASSLVGSLRDTQYF
.	TRBD2	TRBV28	TRBJ2-1	TGTGCCAGCAGTACTTCAACGGGACTACGGTATGAGCAGTTCTTC	CASSTSTGLRYEQFF
.	TRBD2	TRBV3-1	TRBJ2-7	TGTGCCAGCAGCCCAACTAGCGGGGGCTACGAGCAGTACTTC	CASSPTSGGYEQYF
.	.	TRBV6-2/TRBV6-3	TRBJ2-3	TGTGCCAGCAGGGGCTTGGCAGATACGCAGTATTTT	CASRGLADTQYF
once	.	TRBV4-2	TRBJ2-7	TGTGCCAGCAGCCAAGAGTCGACAGCTACCTACGAGCAGTACTTC	CASSQESTATYEQYF